This T cell receptor beta chain appears in the sequencing data of a study of beta chain features in type 1 diabetes. Whole-study results and caveats: Among patients with Type 1 diabetes, TCRB CDR3s were moderately but significantly shorter in every one of the four CD4+ subsets.

CDR3 length: 11 residues. Germline CDR1 SGHRS, CDR2 YFSETQ. Trimming stripped 4 bases from V and 9 bases from J, with 7 bases between. Concerning this clone itself: What it binds is unknown.

The whole isolated RNA underwent reverse transcription, so sequencing captured expressed TCRB transcripts. Sequencing used immunoSEQ multiplex PCR; TCRdb keeps in-frame clones, though not all of them. The sample holds 630,000 or so clones, more than 12% seen once. The clonotype originates from a man between 18 and 29 years old with type 1 diabetes. The sample comprised naive CD4+ T cells from blood. V usage is TRBV5-1 and J usage is TRBJ2-2, with D hard to call. The chain's CDR3 is CASSPSRELFF. CDR3 sequence (DNA): TGCGCCAGCAGCCCCTCGAGGGAGCTGTTTTTT.